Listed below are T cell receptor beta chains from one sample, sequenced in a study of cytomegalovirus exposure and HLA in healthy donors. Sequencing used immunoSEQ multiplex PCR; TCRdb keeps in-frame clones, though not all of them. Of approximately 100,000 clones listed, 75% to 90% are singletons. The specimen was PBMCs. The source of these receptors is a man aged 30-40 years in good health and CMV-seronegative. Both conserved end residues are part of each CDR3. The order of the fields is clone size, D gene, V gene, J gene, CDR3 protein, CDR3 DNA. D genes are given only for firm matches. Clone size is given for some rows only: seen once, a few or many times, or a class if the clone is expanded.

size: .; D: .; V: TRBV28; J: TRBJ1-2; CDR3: CASSEDFYGYTF; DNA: TGTGCCAGCAGTGAGGACTTCTATGGCTACACCTTC
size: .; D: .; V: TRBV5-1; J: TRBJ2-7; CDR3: CASSLRRDDEQYF; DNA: TGCGCCAGCAGCTTGAGGAGGGACGACGAGCAGTACTTC
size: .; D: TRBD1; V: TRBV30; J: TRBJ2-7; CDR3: CAWSVSLQGYEQYF; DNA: TGTGCCTGGAGTGTAAGTTTACAGGGGTACGAGCAGTACTTC
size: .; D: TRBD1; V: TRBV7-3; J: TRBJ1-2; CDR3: CASSLGQGAGGYTF; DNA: TGTGCCAGCAGCCTGGGACAGGGGGCCGGTGGCTACACCTTC
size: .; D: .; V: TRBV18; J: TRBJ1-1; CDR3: CASSPSLDRGLNTEAFF; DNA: TGTGCCAGCTCACCAAGTCTAGACCGAGGGTTGAACACTGAAGCTTTCTTT
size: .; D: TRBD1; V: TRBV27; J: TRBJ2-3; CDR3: CASSLGTDTQCF; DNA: TGTGCCAGCAGTTTAGGGACAGATACGCAGTGTTTT
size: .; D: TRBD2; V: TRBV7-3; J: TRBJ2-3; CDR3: CASSRTSGVGDTQYF; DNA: TGTGCCAGCAGCCGCACTAGCGGGGTAGGGGATACGCAGTATTTT
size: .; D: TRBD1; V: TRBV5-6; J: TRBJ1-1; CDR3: CASSFGQGAAEAFF; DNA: TGTGCCAGCAGCTTCGGACAGGGGGCCGCTGAAGCTTTCTTT
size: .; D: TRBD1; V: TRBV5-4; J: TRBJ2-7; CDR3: CASSLSGTGVYEQYF; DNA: TGTGCCAGCAGCTTGTCCGGGACAGGGGTTTACGAGCAGTACTTC
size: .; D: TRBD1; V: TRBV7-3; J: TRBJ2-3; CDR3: CASSQRGGANTDTQYF; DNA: TGTGCCAGCAGCCAGAGAGGGGGCGCGAACACAGATACGCAGTATTTT
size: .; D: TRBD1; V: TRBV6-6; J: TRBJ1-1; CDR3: CASRLPPGQGSAEAFF; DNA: TGTGCCAGCAGGTTACCCCCGGGACAGGGTAGTGCTGAAGCTTTCTTT
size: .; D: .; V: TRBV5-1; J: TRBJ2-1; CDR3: CASSLDWSSYNEQFF; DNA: TGCGCCAGCAGCTTGGATTGGAGCTCCTACAATGAGCAGTTCTTC
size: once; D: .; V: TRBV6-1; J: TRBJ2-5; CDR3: CASTPWEQDMYF; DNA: TGTGCCAGCACCCCCTGGGAACAGGACATGTACTTC
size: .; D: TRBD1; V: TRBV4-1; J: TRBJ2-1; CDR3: CASSQPGTGAYNEQFF; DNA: TGCGCCAGCAGCCAACCCGGGACAGGGGCATACAATGAGCAGTTCTTC
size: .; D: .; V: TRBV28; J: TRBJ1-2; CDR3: CATRGAENYGYTF; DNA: TGTGCCACCCGGGGGGCAGAGAACTATGGCTACACCTTC
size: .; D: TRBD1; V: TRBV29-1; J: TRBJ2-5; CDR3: CSVETRQGWYGETQYF; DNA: TGCAGCGTTGAGACACGACAGGGGTGGTATGGAGAGACCCAGTACTTC
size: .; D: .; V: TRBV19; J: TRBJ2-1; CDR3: CASARSTSQIYNEQFF; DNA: TGTGCCAGTGCCCGATCAACTAGTCAAATCTACAATGAGCAGTTCTTC
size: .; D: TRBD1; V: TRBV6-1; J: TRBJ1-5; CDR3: CASSSDRAQPQHF; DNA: TGTGCCAGCAGCTCCGACAGGGCCCAGCCCCAGCATTTT
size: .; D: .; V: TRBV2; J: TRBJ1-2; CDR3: CASVTTGTSIYGYTF; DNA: TGTGCCAGCGTTACAACGGGAACTTCCATCTATGGCTACACCTTC
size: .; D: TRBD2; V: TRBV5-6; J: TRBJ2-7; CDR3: CASSLVRLADFPGEQYF; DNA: TGTGCCAGCAGCTTGGTCCGACTAGCGGACTTTCCCGGCGAGCAGTACTTC
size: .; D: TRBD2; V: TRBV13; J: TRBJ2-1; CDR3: CASSFTSVSYNEQFF; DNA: TGTGCCAGCAGCTTCACTAGCGTCTCCTACAATGAGCAGTTCTTC
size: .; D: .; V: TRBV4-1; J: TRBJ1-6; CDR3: CASSQSPGSYNSPLHF; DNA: TGCGCCAGCAGCCAATCCCCCGGCTCCTATAATTCACCCCTCCACTTT
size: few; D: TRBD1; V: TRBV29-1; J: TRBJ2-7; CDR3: CSARAGQGPYEQYF; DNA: TGCAGCGCTCGGGCGGGACAGGGCCCCTACGAGCAGTACTTC